Presented here are 25 T cell receptor beta chains from one specimen sequenced in a study of blood T cell repertoires in COVID-19. Measured with immunoSEQ multiplex PCR; TCRdb has only the in-frame clones, and not every one. The table lists 250,000 to 300,000 clones, around 80% of them singletons. Sequencing was performed on peripheral blood. The receptor source for this set is a man older than 75 with acute or convalescent COVID-19.

The chain carries TRBV14 and TRBJ2-1; perhaps TRBD1 as D (6 bases). In germline, CDR1 is SGHDN, CDR2 FVKESK. The V end lost 0 bases, the J end lost 3 bases, and 12 bases lay between the germline ends. The CDR3 is 16 amino acids. CDR3 region: CASSQDMGAVYNEQFF. The CDR3 nucleotides are TGTGCCAGCAGCCAAGATATGGGGGCCGTCTACAATGAGCAGTTCTTC.

This clone has just a few counts. This chain connects TRBV5-1 to TRBJ2-7, with 12 bases matching TRBD2. V lost 4 bases and J lost 1; bases outside the gene matches: 12. The CDR3 runs to 18 residues. The germline V gene encodes CDR1 SGHRS and CDR2 YFSETQ. The CDR3 coding sequence is TGCGCCAGCAGCCTCCAACCTACTAGCGGGAGGTCTTCCTACGAGCAGTACTTC. Its translation: CASSLQPTSGRSSYEQYF.

The chain has TRBV19 and TRBJ1-6, with D possibly being TRBD1 (5 bases). The CDR3 loop spans 12 amino acids. Trimming took off 3 bases at V and 11 bases at J, with 8 bases between the two ends. Germline V CDR1 and CDR2: LNHDA, SQIVND (reference sequence). The CDR3 nucleotides are TGTGCCAGTAGTATGCAGGGTACACCCCTCCACTTT. Its protein product is CASSMQGTPLHF.

The V and J genes are TRBV19 and TRBJ1-2; maybe TRBD1 (6 bases). Germline CDR1 reads LNHDA; CDR2 reads SQIVND (reference sequence). Trimming left V 5 bases short and J 4 bases short, with 14 bases between. The CDR3 is 14 amino acids. The DNA for the CDR3 is TGTGCCAGTAGTCCCCTAGCCAGGGGCTATGGCTACACCTTC. This encodes CASSPLARGYGYTF.

This chain uses TRBV7-9 with TRBJ2-2; D gene unclear. Per germline, CDR1 SEHNR and CDR2 FQNEAQ (reference sequence). This CDR3 comprises 15 residues. Trimming pared 3 bases from V and 0 bases from J, leaving 8 bases between. The CDR3 spells CASSFGQANTGELFF. The CDR3 DNA follows: TGTGCCAGCAGCTTCGGCCAGGCGAACACCGGGGAGCTGTTTTTT.

This chain uses TRBV5-5 with TRBJ2-2; TRBD2 aligns across 7 bases. The germline gives CDR1 SGHKS, CDR2 YYEKEE (reference sequence). The CDR3 length is 16 residues. V lost 4 bases to trimming and J lost 6 bases; unmatched junction nucleotides: 12. CDR3 residues: CASSPGLVIYSGELFF. DNA of the CDR3: TGTGCCAGCAGCCCCGGACTAGTAATATATTCCGGGGAGCTGTTTTTT.

This chain uses TRBV18 with TRBJ1-6, with TRBD1 as a possible D gene (5 bases). This CDR3 is built from 15 residues. The germline V gene has CDR1 KGHSH and CDR2 LQKENI. The germline V and J ends were trimmed by 0 bases and 7 bases, with 10 bases remaining between them. The CDR3 reads CASSPPRGGNSPLHF. Here the CDR3 DNA reads TGTGCCAGCTCACCACCGAGGGGAGGGAATTCACCCCTCCACTTT. Complete variable domain (other parts from reference TRBV18 and TRBJ1-6): NAGVMQNPRHLVRRRGQEARLRCSPMKGHSHVYWYRQLPEEGLKFMVYLQKENIIDESGMPKERFSAEFPKEGPSILRIQQVVRGDSAAYFCASSPPRGGNSPLHFGNGTRLTVT.

The gene calls are TRBV7-9 and TRBJ2-7, with no clear D. Between the trimmed V and J ends, which lost 1 base and 2 bases, there was a span of 9 bases. The CDR3 has 14 residues. CDR1 SEHNR and CDR2 FQNEAQ come from the germline V gene (reference sequence). The CDR3 loop is CASSLGQEPYEQYF. The CDR3 nucleotides read TGTGCCAGCAGCTTAGGGCAGGAACCCTACGAGCAGTACTTC.

V is TRBV19 and J is TRBJ1-2, with 7 bases aligning to TRBD1. J was trimmed by 4 bases and V by 5 bases; bases with no gene match: 4. The CDR3 loop spans 13 amino acids. CDR1 is LNHDA and CDR2 is SQIVND in the germline V gene (reference sequence). The CDR3 DNA sequence: TGTGCCAGTAGTCGCCGGGACAGCTATGGCTACACCTTC. It is translated as CASSRRDSYGYTF.

V is TRBV4-1 and J is TRBJ2-5; 7 positions agree with TRBD2. The CDR3 totals 17 residues. Germline V CDR1 and CDR2: MGHRA, YSYEKL. The V and J ends lost 2 bases and 3 bases, in that order; junction bases with no gene match: 12. The CDR3 sequence: CASSQSPPGRGEETQYF. The CDR3 coding sequence is TGCGCCAGCAGCCAAAGCCCCCCCGGACGGGGGGAAGAGACCCAGTACTTC.

V and J are TRBV19 and TRBJ2-1, with TRBD1 matching over 7 bases. The junction had 7 bases not matched to a gene; V was cut back by 3 bases and J by 2 bases. In germline, CDR1 is LNHDA, CDR2 SQIVND (reference sequence). The CDR3 sequence is 16 residues long. As DNA, the CDR3 is TGTGCCAGTAGTATTGAGACAGGGTCCCCCTACAATGAGCAGTTCTTC. Translated, it gives CASSIETGSPYNEQFF.

The CDR3 reads CASSPNRLAGSSTDTQYF. CDR3 DNA: TGTGCCAGCAGCCCTAACAGACTAGCGGGGTCATCCACAGATACGCAGTATTTT. The rearrangement joins TRBV3-1 (or the pseudogene TRBV3-2) to TRBJ2-3; 11 bases are shared with TRBD2. The CDR3 has 18 residues. Trimming at V came to 4 bases and at J to 2 bases, leaving 11 bases not matched to a gene. Per germline, CDR1 LGHDT and CDR2 YNNKEL (reference sequence).

The chain joins TRBV28 to TRBJ2-7; 9 bases map to TRBD1. Germline-derived CDR1 and CDR2 are MDHEN and SYDVKM. The V segment lost 3 bases and the J segment 4 bases; nucleotides outside the gene matches: 4. This CDR3 has 14 amino acids. The CDR3 nucleotides read TGTGCCAGCAGTTTGACAGGGGGAAGATACGAGCAGTACTTC. This translates into CASSLTGGRYEQYF.

The J gene is TRBJ1-1, the V gene TRBV29-1, with TRBD1 identical over 12 bases. CDR3 size: 13 residues. CDR1 is SQVTM and CDR2 is ANQGSEA in the germline V gene. The trim removed 6 bases at V and 5 bases at J, leaving 4 bases unmatched. The CDR3 nucleotides are TGCAGCGTCGGGACAGGGGGCTGGACTGAAGCTTTCTTT. It is translated as CSVGTGGWTEAFF.

This clone was seen only a few times. The rearrangement uses TRBV28 and TRBJ1-2, with a weak D call TRBD1 (6 bases). Germline V lookup: CDR1 MDHEN, CDR2 SYDVKM. The V gene lost 2 bases and the J gene lost 1 base, with 20 bases spanning the gap. The CDR3 loop spans 18 amino acids. CDR3 DNA sequence: TGTGCCAGCAGTTTACCCTCGATACAGGGTTGGAGTAACTATGGCTACACCTTC. Translating gives CASSLPSIQGWSNYGYTF.

This clone was counted a few times. The chain employs TRBV6-1 and TRBJ1-2; D perhaps matches TRBD1 (6 bases). CDR1 is MNHNS and CDR2 is SASEGT in the germline V gene. This CDR3 has 15 amino acids. Trimming left V 1 base short and J 0 bases short, with 9 bases between. In nucleotides, the CDR3 is TGTGCCAGCAGTGAAGGACGGACAGCTAACTATGGCTACACCTTC. Translating it yields CASSEGRTANYGYTF.

The chain links TRBV10-2 to TRBJ1-1; no definite D call. CDR1 is WSHSY and CDR2 is SAAADI in the germline V gene. This CDR3 is 13 amino acids long. Trimming removed 4 bases at V and 1 base at J, with 7 bases between. The CDR3 reads CASSVGANTEAFF. The CDR3 coding sequence is TGCGCCAGCAGTGTGGGAGCGAACACTGAAGCTTTCTTT.

The J gene is TRBJ1-5, the V gene TRBV2; D remains ambiguous. Germline CDR1 reads SNHLY; CDR2 reads FYNNEI. V was clipped by 4 bases and J by 0 bases, with 7 bases between them. The CDR3 spans 14 residues. The CDR3 here is CASSVGISNQPQHF. CDR3 nucleotide sequence: TGTGCCAGCAGTGTCGGGATTAGCAATCAGCCCCAGCATTTT.

The chain uses TRBV12-3 or TRBV12-4 and TRBJ2-1, with 7 bases matching TRBD2. V trimming: 11 bases; J trimming: 7 bases; junction bases outside the gene matches: 8. The CDR3 covers 12 residues. CDR3 in amino acids: CAGAGVGNEQFF. The CDR3 region has the DNA TGTGCCGGGGCGGGAGTCGGTAATGAGCAGTTCTTC.

The chain uses TRBV5-1 and TRBJ2-5; the match to TRBD2 covers 10 bases. The ends lost 7 bases at V and 3 bases at J; junction bases unmatched: 6. Germline values: CDR1 SGHRS, CDR2 YFSETQ. CDR3 length equals 14 residues. CDR3 sequence: CASRASGRKETQYF. CDR3 nucleotide sequence: TGCGCCAGCCGGGCTAGCGGGAGAAAAGAGACCCAGTACTTC.

The chain is built from TRBV6-5 and TRBJ2-7; TRBD2 is a possible D gene (6 bases). Germline lookup yields CDR1 MNHEY and CDR2 SVGAGI. The V end lost 6 bases, the J end lost 4 bases, and 7 bases lay between the germline ends. The CDR3 covers 11 residues. As DNA, the CDR3 is TGTGCCAGCAGGGAGGGGTACGAGCAGTACTTC. It codes for CASREGYEQYF.

The chain has TRBV27 and TRBJ1-2; 10 positions match TRBD1. With V trimmed by 0 bases and J by 3 bases, 10 bases remained unmatched. Per the germline V gene, CDR1 is MNHEY and CDR2 is SMNVEV (reference sequence). There are 18 residues in the CDR3. CDR3 bases: TGTGCCAGCAGTTTATCGACGAGGGACAGGGGACTTTACTATGGCTACACCTTC. Translated, it gives CASSLSTRDRGLYYGYTF.

This rearrangement joins TRBV6-5 to TRBJ1-2; 8 nucleotides line up with TRBD1. The CDR3 has 14 amino acids. V lost 6 bases to trimming and J lost 3 bases; unmatched junction nucleotides: 6. CDR1 and CDR2 from the germline V gene are MNHEY and SVGAGI. The CDR3, as DNA: TGTGCCAGCAGCCCGACAGGGGCTGACTATGGCTACACCTTC. Residues: CASSPTGADYGYTF.

This chain uses TRBV10-3 with TRBJ2-7; 12 positions match TRBD2. The CDR3 sequence is 16 residues long. With V trimmed by 11 bases and J by 1 base, 12 bases remained unmatched. Germline V CDR1 and CDR2: ENHRY, SYGVKD. The CDR3 region is CAAKGSGLAGSYEQYF. As DNA, the CDR3 is TGTGCCGCCAAAGGGTCTGGACTAGCGGGATCCTACGAGCAGTACTTC.

The CDR3 loop reads CASSPGQGKETQYF. The CDR3 DNA is TGTGCCAGCAGCCCGGGACAGGGGAAAGAGACCCAGTACTTC. This chain links TRBV3-1 (or the pseudogene TRBV3-2) with TRBJ2-5; 10 bases agree with TRBD1. CDR3 length: 14 residues. The germline V gene encodes CDR1 LGHDT and CDR2 YNNKEL (reference sequence). The junction had 2 bases not matched to a gene; V was cut back by 4 bases and J by 3 bases.